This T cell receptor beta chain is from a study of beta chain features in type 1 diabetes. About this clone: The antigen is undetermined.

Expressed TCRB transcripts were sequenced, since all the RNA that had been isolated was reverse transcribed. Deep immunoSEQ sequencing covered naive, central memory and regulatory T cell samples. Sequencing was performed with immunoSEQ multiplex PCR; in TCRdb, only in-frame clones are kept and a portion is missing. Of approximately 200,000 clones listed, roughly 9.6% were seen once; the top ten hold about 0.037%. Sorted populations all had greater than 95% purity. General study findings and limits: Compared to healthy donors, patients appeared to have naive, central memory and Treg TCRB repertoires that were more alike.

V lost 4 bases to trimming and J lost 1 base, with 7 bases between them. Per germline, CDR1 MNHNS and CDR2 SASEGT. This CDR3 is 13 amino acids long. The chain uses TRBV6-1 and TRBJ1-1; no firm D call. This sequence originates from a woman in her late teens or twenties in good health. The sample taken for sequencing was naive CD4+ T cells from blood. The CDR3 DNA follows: TGTGCCAGCAGTGCTAAAGAGAACACTGAAGCTTTCTTT. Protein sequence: CASSAKENTEAFF.